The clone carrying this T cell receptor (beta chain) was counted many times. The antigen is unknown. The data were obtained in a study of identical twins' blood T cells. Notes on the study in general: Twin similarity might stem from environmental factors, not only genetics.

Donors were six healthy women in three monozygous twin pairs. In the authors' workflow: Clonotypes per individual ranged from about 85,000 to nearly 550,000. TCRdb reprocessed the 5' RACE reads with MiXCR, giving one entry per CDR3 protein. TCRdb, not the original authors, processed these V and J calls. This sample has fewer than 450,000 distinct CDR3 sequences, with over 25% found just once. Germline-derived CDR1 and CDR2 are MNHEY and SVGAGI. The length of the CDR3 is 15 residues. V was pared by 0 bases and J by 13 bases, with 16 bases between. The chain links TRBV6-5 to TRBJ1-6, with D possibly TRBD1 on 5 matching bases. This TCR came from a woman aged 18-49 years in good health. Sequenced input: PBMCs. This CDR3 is CASSYSGQGPYPLHF. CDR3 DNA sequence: TGTGCCAGCAGTTACTCTGGGCAGGGTCCGTACCCCCTCCACTTT.